This entry features one T cell receptor (beta chain) sequence. Its antigen is currently not known. It has no much larger one-base neighbor in the sample; base qualities were not kept. Sequences SGHAT (CDR1) and FQNNGV (CDR2) are obtained from the germline V gene. V is pared back by 2 bases and J by 5 bases, with 6 bases lying between the germline termini. The CDR3, cysteine through phenylalanine, is 12 amino acids long. The kept DNA is CDR3 alone, 36 bases in frame from the first base. This entry belongs to a study of T cell repertoires in ileal Crohn's disease (dated by TCRdb to the late 2010s). For the wider study: Median disease duration was approximately 8 years, and around a third of patients were identified as active smokers at the time of surgery. The study was conducted in parallel with a multicentre cohort built to find predictors of early endoscopic recurrence after ileocolonic resection. Every patient underwent surgery because of a complication, which was stricturing disease in roughly 60% and penetrating disease in 39%. TCR repertoire analysis was done in about 59 Crohn's disease patients from a prospective multicentre cohort. A total of roughly 170 mucosal samples from some 50 patients were sequenced, with samples obtained at several locations on the surgical specimen and at postoperative endoscopy. Five hundred nanograms of biopsy DNA per sample were submitted for commercial TCRB immunosequencing. Roughly half of the patients were given postoperative therapy, with about 19 on anti-TNF agents and 10 to 12 on thiopurines. MI samples consisted of biopsies taken from the proximal margin of the surgical specimen. Endoscopic postoperative recurrence was defined as a Rutgeerts score above i0.

The method behind the library was the immunoSEQ multiplex PCR assay. Adaptive Biotechnology amplified the CDR3 regions from genomic DNA with a two-step multiplex PCR designed to control amplification bias. The first PCR used primers for every V and J gene segment; the second PCR added barcodes and Illumina adapters. An Illumina instrument was used to sequence the CDR3 libraries. The original pipeline was this. The analysis drew on both the pipelines supplied by the vendor and custom analysis of the raw data in R/Bioconductor running R version 3.3.0. Clonality, ranging from 0 to 1, was calculated as the inverse of the normalised Shannon entropy of all productive clones. High-frequency clones were defined as the share of the repertoire taken up by the top 100 clones, keeping only clones that passed a 95% confidence test. Repertoire diversity was measured with the Simpson index, and overlap between samples was measured with the Morisita-Horn index. TCRdb obtained this table from immuneACCESS and retained in-frame rearrangements with V and J assigned. These tables miss some clones; where compared with another copy, unresolved V genes account for less than half of the shortfall, and the remainder is unexplained. Clone size and V and J calls were adopted from that table, with D and trimming inferred from the DNA. For this sample the table gives several thousand clones, of which about nine tenths were detected only once. About an eighth of the sample is held by the ten biggest clonotypes.

The sample's time point label, in plain terms: proximal margin of the surgical specimen (macroscopically non-inflamed). To be eligible, patients had to be adults with ileal or ileocolonic Crohn's disease and an indication for ileocolonic resection. Whole ileal mucosal biopsies were stored frozen at -80°C before DNA extraction. Genomic DNA was extracted from frozen whole biopsies using a TRizol-based method and was quantified with a NanoDrop 2000 spectrophotometer. On the study overall, not on this receptor specifically: Only a subgroup of patients, of unstated size, had mucosal CD4 and CD8 T cells sorted and sequenced. Endoscopic recurrence was linked to a higher percentage of high-frequency clones at surgery, and recurrence occurred in every patient whose clonality exceeded 26.8% (18/57). Patients who were active smokers at surgery had a significantly higher proportion of clonal expansions than non-smokers (about 27% vs 20%, p=0.02). More high-frequency clones were carried by sorted CD8 T cells than by CD4 T cells, suggesting that mucosal expansions were mainly CD8.

Recombination linked TRBV11-2 to TRBJ1-1, with no confidently assigned D gene. This TCR was sampled from an adult with Crohn's disease. The material sequenced was ileal tissue. The nucleotide sequence reads TGTGCCAGCAGCTTAATTGGTACTGAAGCTTTCTTT. This codes for CASSLIGTEAFF.